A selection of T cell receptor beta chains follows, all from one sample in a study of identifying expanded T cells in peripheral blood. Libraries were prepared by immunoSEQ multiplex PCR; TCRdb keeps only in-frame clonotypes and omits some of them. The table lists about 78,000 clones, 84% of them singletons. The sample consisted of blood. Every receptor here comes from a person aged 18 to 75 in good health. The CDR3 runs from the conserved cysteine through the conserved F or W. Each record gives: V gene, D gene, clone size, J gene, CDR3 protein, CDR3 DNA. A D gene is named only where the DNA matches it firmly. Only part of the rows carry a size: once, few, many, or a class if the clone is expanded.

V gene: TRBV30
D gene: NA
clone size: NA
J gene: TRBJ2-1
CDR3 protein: CAWSVNSFSYNEQFF
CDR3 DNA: TGTGCCTGGAGTGTAAATAGCTTCTCCTACAATGAGCAGTTCTTC

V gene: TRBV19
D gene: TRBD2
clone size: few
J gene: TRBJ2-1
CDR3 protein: CASSTPLAGSYNEQFF
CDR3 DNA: TGTGCCAGTAGCACCCCCCTAGCGGGCTCCTACAATGAGCAGTTCTTC

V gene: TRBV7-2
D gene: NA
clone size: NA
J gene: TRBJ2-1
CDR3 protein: CASSLLGGVDEQFF
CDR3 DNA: TGTGCCAGCAGCTTATTAGGAGGGGTCGATGAGCAGTTCTTC

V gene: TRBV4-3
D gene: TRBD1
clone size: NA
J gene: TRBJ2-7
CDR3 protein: CASRPYQTGSYEQYF
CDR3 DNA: TGCGCCAGCAGACCCTATCAGACAGGGTCATACGAGCAGTACTTC

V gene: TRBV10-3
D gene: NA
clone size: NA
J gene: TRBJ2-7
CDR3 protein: CASRDARGGIYEQYF
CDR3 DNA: TGTGCCAGCCGGGACGCAAGGGGGGGGATCTACGAGCAGTACTTC

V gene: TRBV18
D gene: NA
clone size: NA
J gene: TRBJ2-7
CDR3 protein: CASSTPRGQPLLPYEQYF
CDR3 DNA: TGTGCCAGCTCGACACCCAGGGGCCAACCCTTACTACCGTACGAGCAGTACTTC

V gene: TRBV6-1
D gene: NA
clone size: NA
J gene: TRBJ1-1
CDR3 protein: CASSEDWPLGTEAFF
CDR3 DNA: TGTGCCAGCAGTGAAGACTGGCCCTTGGGGACTGAAGCTTTCTTT

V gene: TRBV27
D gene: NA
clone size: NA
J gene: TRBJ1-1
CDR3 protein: CASSPPRAIGTEAFF
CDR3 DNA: TGTGCCAGCTCCCCCCCCCGGGCGATAGGTACTGAAGCTTTCTTT

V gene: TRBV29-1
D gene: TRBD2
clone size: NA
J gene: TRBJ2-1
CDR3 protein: CSVGLAGNYNEQFF
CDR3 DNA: TGCAGCGTTGGCCTAGCGGGAAATTACAATGAGCAGTTCTTC

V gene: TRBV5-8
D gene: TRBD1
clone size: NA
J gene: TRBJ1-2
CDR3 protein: CASSLRQGVDGYTF
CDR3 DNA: TGTGCCAGCAGCTTGAGGCAGGGGGTAGATGGCTACACCTTC

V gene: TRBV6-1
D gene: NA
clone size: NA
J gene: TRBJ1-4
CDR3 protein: CASSDVGNEKLFF
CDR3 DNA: TGTGCCAGCAGTGATGTCGGAAATGAAAAACTGTTTTTT

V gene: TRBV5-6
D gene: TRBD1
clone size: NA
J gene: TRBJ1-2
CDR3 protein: CASSSGGTAPYGYTF
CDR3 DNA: TGTGCCAGCAGCTCTGGGGGGACAGCCCCTTATGGCTACACCTTC

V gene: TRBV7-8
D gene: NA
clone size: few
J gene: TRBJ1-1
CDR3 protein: CASSPYTGRTEAFF
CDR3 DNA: TGTGCCAGCAGCCCCTATACAGGGCGAACTGAAGCTTTCTTT

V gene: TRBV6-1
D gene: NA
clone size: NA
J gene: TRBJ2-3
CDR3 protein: CASSRDTVTDTQYF
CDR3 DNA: TGTGCCAGCAGCCGGGACACCGTCACAGATACGCAGTATTTT

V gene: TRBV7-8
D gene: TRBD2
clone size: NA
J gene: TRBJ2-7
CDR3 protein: CASSVLADYEQYF
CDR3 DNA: TGTGCCAGCTCGGTGCTAGCGGATTACGAGCAGTACTTC

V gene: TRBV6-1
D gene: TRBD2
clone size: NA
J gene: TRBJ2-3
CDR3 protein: CASNGGVPTDTQYF
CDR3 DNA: TGTGCCAGCAACGGGGGGGTTCCCACAGATACGCAGTATTTT

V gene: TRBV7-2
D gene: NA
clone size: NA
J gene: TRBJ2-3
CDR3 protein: CASSFIGSDTQYF
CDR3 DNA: TGTGCCAGCAGCTTTATCGGGTCAGATACGCAGTATTTT

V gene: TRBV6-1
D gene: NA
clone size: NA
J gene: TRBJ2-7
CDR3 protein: CASSEAYNSYEQYF
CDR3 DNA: TGTGCCAGCAGTGAAGCTTACAATTCCTACGAGCAGTACTTC

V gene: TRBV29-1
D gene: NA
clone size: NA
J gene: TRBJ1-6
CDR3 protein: CSVGGDRYSPLHF
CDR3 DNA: TGCAGCGTTGGCGGGGACCGGTATTCACCCCTCCACTTT

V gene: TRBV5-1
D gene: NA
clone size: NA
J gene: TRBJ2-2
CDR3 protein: CASSVLANTGELFF
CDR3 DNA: TGCGCCAGCAGCGTACTAGCGAACACCGGGGAGCTGTTTTTT

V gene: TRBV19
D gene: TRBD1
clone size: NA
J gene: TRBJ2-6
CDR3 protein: CASSKGAGAGANVLTF
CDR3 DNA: TGTGCCAGTAGTAAGGGGGCAGGGGCTGGGGCCAACGTCCTGACTTTC

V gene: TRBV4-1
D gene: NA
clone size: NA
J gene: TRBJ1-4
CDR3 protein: CASSLTISTNEKLFF
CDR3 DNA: TGCGCCAGCAGCCTAACGATCTCAACTAATGAAAAACTGTTTTTT

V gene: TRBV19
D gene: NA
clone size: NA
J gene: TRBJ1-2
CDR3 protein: CASSIATIGPLRGYTF
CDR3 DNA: TGTGCCAGTAGTATAGCGACGATTGGACCTCTTCGTGGCTACACCTTC

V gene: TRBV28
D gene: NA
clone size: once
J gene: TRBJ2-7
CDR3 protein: CASSPSGGRNEQYF
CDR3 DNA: TGTGCCAGCAGTCCCTCGGGGGGCCGCAACGAGCAGTACTTC

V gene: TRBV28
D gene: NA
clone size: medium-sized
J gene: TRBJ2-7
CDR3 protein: CATFNRLSYEQYF
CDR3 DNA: TGTGCCACCTTTAACAGGCTCTCCTACGAGCAGTACTTC

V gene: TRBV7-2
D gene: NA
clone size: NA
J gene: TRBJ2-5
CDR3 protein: CASSLPGGRETQYF
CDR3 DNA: TGTGCCAGCAGCTTACCCGGGGGGCGGGAGACCCAGTACTTC

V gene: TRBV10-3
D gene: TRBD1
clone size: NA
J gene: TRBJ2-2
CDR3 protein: CATWGQPNTGELFF
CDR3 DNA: TGTGCCACCTGGGGACAGCCGAACACCGGGGAGCTGTTTTTT

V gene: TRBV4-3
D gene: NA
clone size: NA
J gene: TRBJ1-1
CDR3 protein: CASSQTGQTGDTEAFF
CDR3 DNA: TGCGCCAGCAGCCAAACCGGACAGACAGGCGACACTGAAGCTTTCTTT